The sequence of this TCR beta chain was determined in a study of T cell responses to AZD1222 COVID-19 vaccine. A word on this clone: Its specificity is not known.

The table came from immunoSEQ multiplex PCR; TCRdb's copy has only in-frame clones and leaves some out. The table includes some 150,000 clones, roughly 90% detected once. Study observations and caveats: Recipients of two AZD1222 doses showed rising Spike-specific TCR breadth and depth. Most donors were white British and more were female, and clonal diversity was possibly underestimated. Repertoire sampling was restricted to post-peak T cell response timepoints. Nearly half of the spike-specific TCRs reportedly recognize variant regions that carry no mutations.

This CDR3 has 15 amino acids. Germline CDR1 reads KGHSH; CDR2 reads LQKENI. V trimming: 6 bases; J trimming: 3 bases; junction bases outside the gene matches: 8. This clonotype was obtained from an adult in good health. This material consisted of peripheral blood, taken on day 0 of MenACWY control vaccination. The chain has TRBV18 and TRBJ2-7, with 10 bases matching TRBD2. CDR3 nucleotide sequence: TGTGCCAGCTCCCAAGGGGCTAGCGGGAGCTACGAGCAGTACTTC. It encodes CASSQGASGSYEQYF.